Below, 23 T cell receptor beta chains from the same sample are listed, as sequenced in a study of T cell changes during pregnancy in multiple sclerosis (dated by TCRdb to between 2017 and 2020). Libraries came from the immunoSEQ multiplex PCR assay. What TCRdb holds here is the immuneACCESS table cut down to in-frame rearrangements. Part of the clones is not present; checked against another copy, under half of the missing clones reflect an unresolved V gene, and the others are unexplained. A total of under 95,000 clones appear in this sample, about 92% of them only once. The ten largest clones add up to 2% to 2.5% of the sample. The sample here was peripheral blood, taken after pregnancy. These TCRs come from a female donor with multiple sclerosis, enrolled in a pregnancy study.

The J gene is TRBJ2-7, the V gene TRBV19; the D gene is possibly TRBD2 (7 bases). The CDR3 has 18 residues. The ends were cut back, 1 base at V and 7 bases at J, with 26 bases in the middle. Germline CDR1 is LNHDA and CDR2 is SQIVND (reference sequence). The CDR3 loop reads CASSIAHWGGQISSEQYF. The CDR3 nucleotides read TGTGCCAGTAGTATAGCCCACTGGGGGGGGCAGATCTCTAGTGAGCAGTACTTC.

The gene calls are TRBV7-2 and TRBJ1-2; D gene unclear. V was trimmed by 3 bases and J by 8 bases, leaving 16 bases between them. Germline CDR1 is SGHTA and CDR2 is FQGNSA. The CDR3 has 14 residues. The chain's CDR3 is CASSLWQAQGGYTF. The CDR3, as DNA: TGTGCCAGCAGCTTGTGGCAGGCCCAAGGCGGCTACACCTTC.

The rearrangement links TRBV14 to TRBJ2-3, with D unclear. This CDR3 comprises 16 residues. Trimming removed 0 bases at V and 4 bases at J, with 14 bases between. Germline loops: CDR1 SGHDN, CDR2 FVKESK. CDR3 nucleotide sequence: TGTGCCAGCAGCCAAGATGTTGGGCTACCGCCAGATACGCAGTATTTT. It yields the protein CASSQDVGLPPDTQYF. The entire variable domain, with the rest obtained from reference TRBV14 and TRBJ2-3, is as follows: EAGVTQFPSHSVIEKGQTVTLRCDPISGHDNLYWYRRVMGKEIKFLLHFVKESKQDESGMPNNRFLAERTGGTYSTLKVQPAELEDSGVYFCASSQDVGLPPDTQYFGPGTRLTVL.

This chain uses TRBV13 with TRBJ2-1; D is unresolved. The CDR3 runs to 14 residues. Germline lookup yields CDR1 PRHDT and CDR2 FYEKMQ (reference sequence). V lost 1 base to trimming and J lost 13 bases, with 17 bases between them. CDR3 bases: TGTGCCAGCAGCTTAGACAGTCTCTATGGCCCCCAGTTCTTC. This codes for CASSLDSLYGPQFF.

The chain combines TRBV30 with TRBJ1-5, with no clear D. The germline V gene has CDR1 GTSNPN and CDR2 SVGIG (reference sequence). Trimming took 7 bases from V and 1 from J, leaving 11 bases between them. This CDR3 has 13 amino acids. This CDR3 reads CASESGSNQPQHF. The CDR3 bases are TGTGCCTCCGAAAGCGGGAGCAATCAGCCCCAGCATTTT. Looking up the rest from reference TRBV30 and TRBJ1-5 gives the full variable domain: SQTIHQWPATLVQPVGSPLSLECTVEGTSNPNLYWYRQAAGRGLQLLFYSVGIGQISSEVPQNLSASRPQDRQFILSSKKLLLSDSGFYLCASESGSNQPQHFGDGTRLSIL.

The V and J genes are TRBV5-1 and TRBJ2-3; D is possibly TRBD1 (6 bases). This CDR3 has 17 amino acids. V was cut by 0 bases and J by 4 bases, with 18 bases left in between. Germline V gene data show CDR1 as SGHRS and CDR2 as YFSETQ. CDR3 DNA sequence: TGCGCCAGCAGCTTGGGCAATACAGGGTTGGCCCCAGATACGCAGTATTTT. Residues: CASSLGNTGLAPDTQYF.

This clone has only a few counts. The CDR3 protein is CASSSGLAGITGELFF. The CDR3 DNA reads as TGCGCCAGCAGCTCTGGACTAGCGGGAATAACCGGGGAGCTGTTTTTT. The chain combines TRBV5-1 with TRBJ2-2, with TRBD2 identical over 12 bases. The germline gives CDR1 SGHRS, CDR2 YFSETQ. Germline trimming cut 3 bases from V and 5 bases from J; bases unmatched to any gene: 5. This CDR3 region has 16 residues.

The chain links TRBV19 to TRBJ2-5, with D tentatively TRBD2 (6 bases). Trimming removed 2 bases from V and 5 bases from J, with 15 bases in between. The CDR3 is 15 residues long. Germline V gene lookup returns CDR1 LNHDA and CDR2 SQIVND (reference sequence). CDR3 in amino acids: CASSILAGIRETQYF. The CDR3, as DNA: TGTGCCAGTAGTATACTGGCGGGGATCCGGGAGACCCAGTACTTC.

The chain combines TRBV7-8 with TRBJ1-2; D possibly corresponds to TRBD1 (6 bases). The V and J ends lost 7 bases and 1 base respectively, with 10 bases between them. CDR3 length: 13 residues. The germline V gene encodes CDR1 SGHVS and CDR2 FQNEAQ. CDR3 nucleotides: TGTGCCAGCACCAGCAGGGGTAACTATGGCTACACCTTC. It encodes CASTSRGNYGYTF.

The chain carries TRBV5-1 and TRBJ2-7; 9 bases fit TRBD1. The CDR3 has 14 residues. Germline values: CDR1 SGHRS, CDR2 YFSETQ. The V gene end was trimmed by 5 bases and the J gene end by 5 bases; junction bases not matched to a gene: 8. CDR3 sequence (DNA): TGCGCCAGCAGGACCCCGGGACAGGGCGACGAGCAGTACTTC. Translation: CASRTPGQGDEQYF. Together with reference TRBV5-1 and TRBJ2-7, the CDR3 gives the full variable domain: KAGVTQTPRYLIKTRGQQVTLSCSPISGHRSVSWYQQTPGQGLQFLFEYFSETQRNKGNFPGRFSGRQFSNSRSEMNVSTLELGDSALYLCASRTPGQGDEQYFGPGTRLTVT.

The chain links TRBV5-1 to TRBJ1-2; 8 nucleotides agree with TRBD1. Germline V gives CDR1 SGHRS, CDR2 YFSETQ. The V and J ends lost 0 bases and 7 bases, in that order; junction bases with no gene match: 5. This CDR3 comprises 14 residues. CDR3 loop: CASSLGTGYSGYTF. Written as DNA, the CDR3 is TGCGCCAGCAGCTTGGGGACAGGGTACTCTGGCTACACCTTC.

The chain has TRBV29-1 and TRBJ1-1; D is possibly TRBD1 (5 bases). This CDR3 spans 13 amino acids. In germline, CDR1 is SQVTM, CDR2 ANQGSEA. Trimming took off 7 bases at V and 5 bases at J, with 17 bases between the two ends. CDR3 DNA sequence: TGCAGCGCCTCGGGACGGGGGGGTACTGAAGCTTTCTTT. It yields the protein CSASGRGGTEAFF.

For the CDR3, the DNA is TGCGCCAGCATACCCTCGGGACAGGGTCAAACCGGGGAGCTGTTTTTT. This encodes CASIPSGQGQTGELFF. The rearrangement links TRBV5-1 to TRBJ2-2; 9 bases fit TRBD1. J was trimmed by 5 bases and V by 6 bases; bases with no gene match: 11. This CDR3 contains 16 residues. CDR1 and CDR2 from the germline V gene are SGHRS and YFSETQ.

The chain links TRBV5-5 to TRBJ1-1; 9 bases are a match to TRBD1. The V and J ends lost 5 bases and 2 bases, in that order; junction bases with no gene match: 4. The CDR3 runs 14 residues. Germline values: CDR1 SGHKS, CDR2 YYEKEE (reference sequence). The CDR3: CASSGTGLNTEAFF. The CDR3 coding sequence is TGTGCCAGCAGTGGGACAGGGCTCAACACTGAAGCTTTCTTT.

The chain is built from TRBV27 and TRBJ2-7, with a possible D match to TRBD1 (6 bases). CDR1 and CDR2 (germline): MNHEY, SMNVEV (reference sequence). There are 12 residues in the CDR3. Trimming cost V 6 bases and J 4 bases, with 10 bases left between them. CDR3 sequence (DNA): TGTGCCAGCAGCAATACAGGGTACGAGCAGTACTTC. Residues: CASSNTGYEQYF.

V usage is TRBV30 and J usage is TRBJ1-1, with 9 bases fitting TRBD1. The CDR3 sequence is 14 residues long. V lost 2 bases, J lost 4 bases, and 5 bases stayed unmatched. Germline-derived CDR1 and CDR2 are GTSNPN and SVGIG (reference sequence). The CDR3 here is CAWSRTGVSTEAFF. The CDR3 nucleotides are TGTGCCTGGAGTAGGACAGGGGTGAGCACTGAAGCTTTCTTT.

The chain has TRBV30 and TRBJ1-6, with 9 bases identical to TRBD1. The V gene's germline CDR1 is GTSNPN and CDR2 SVGIG (reference sequence). V dropped 7 bases and J dropped 6; count of bases not matched to a gene: 16. The CDR3 is made up of 17 amino acids. CDR3 protein: CALNRADRGLPNSPLHF. Written as DNA, the CDR3 is TGTGCCTTAAACAGGGCGGACAGGGGCCTTCCTAATTCACCCCTCCACTTT.

The V and J genes are TRBV7-6 and TRBJ2-1; D ambiguous. The germline V and J ends were trimmed by 0 bases and 6 bases, with 9 bases remaining between them. Germline CDR1 reads SGHVS; CDR2 reads FNYEAQ. The CDR3 loop spans 14 amino acids. DNA for the CDR3: TGTGCCAGCAGCTTAGCCCTATCCCCCAATGAGCAGTTCTTC. It yields the protein CASSLALSPNEQFF.

This clone appeared once. This chain joins TRBV9 and TRBJ2-1; 10 bases are shared with TRBD2. Germline V gene data show CDR1 as SGDLS and CDR2 as YYNGEE. The CDR3 sequence is 17 residues long. V lost 2 bases and J lost 2; bases outside the gene matches: 7. The CDR3 nucleotides read TGTGCCAGCAGCGTGGGTCTAGCGGGGGAGACCTACAATGAGCAGTTCTTC. It translates to CASSVGLAGETYNEQFF.

The chain recombines TRBV18 with TRBJ2-2; TRBD1 agrees at 7 bases. This CDR3 is built from 16 residues. V lost 2 bases and J lost 3; bases outside the gene matches: 6. Germline-derived CDR1 and CDR2 are KGHSH and LQKENI. CDR3 DNA sequence: TGTGCCAGCTCACCATTTGACAGGGTTGACACCGGGGAGCTGTTTTTT. Translation gives CASSPFDRVDTGELFF.

V gene TRBV9 combines with J gene TRBJ2-7; no clear D gene. The germline V gene encodes CDR1 SGDLS and CDR2 YYNGEE. Trimming stripped 0 bases from V and 1 base from J, with 14 bases between. The CDR3 sequence is 16 residues long. The CDR3 region has the DNA TGTGCCAGCAGCGTAGATCCTGGCAGTATATCCTACGAGCAGTACTTC. Translating gives CASSVDPGSISYEQYF.

V usage is TRBV10-1 and J usage is TRBJ2-7; 7 bases fit TRBD1. This CDR3 spans 13 amino acids. J lost 2 bases, V lost 5 bases, and 3 bases had no gene match. The germline CDR1 and CDR2 sequences are WNHNN and SYGVQD (reference sequence). The CDR3 DNA is TGCGCCAGCAGTAGGGGACAGACCTACGAGCAGTACTTC. Protein product: CASSRGQTYEQYF.

This clone has just one count. The chain recombines TRBV18 with TRBJ2-5; the match to TRBD1 covers 12 bases. Germline lookup yields CDR1 KGHSH and CDR2 LQKENI. The CDR3 spans 15 residues. After removal of 3 bases from V and 5 bases from J, the junction contained 4 bases not matched to a gene. CDR3 in DNA: TGTGCCAGCTCACCCCGGGACAGGGGGCTTGAGACCCAGTACTTC. This encodes CASSPRDRGLETQYF. The full variable domain, with the rest looked up from reference TRBV18 and TRBJ2-5, is NAGVMQNPRHLVRRRGQEARLRCSPMKGHSHVYWYRQLPEEGLKFMVYLQKENIIDESGMPKERFSAEFPKEGPSILRIQQVVRGDSAAYFCASSPRDRGLETQYFGPGTRLLVL.